The clone carrying this T cell receptor (beta chain) was seen once. This record belongs to a study of resident and recirculating memory T cells in vitiligo. The CDR3 sequence is 14 residues long. Looked up from germline, CDR1 is SEHNR and CDR2 is FQNEAQ (reference sequence). The J segment lost 0 bases and the V segment lost 5 bases, leaving 1 base of the junction unmatched. Stability required unchanged lesions during the previous 6 months. No vitiligo treatment was given during the prior three months. Method: immunoSEQ multiplex PCR; TCRdb's copy keeps in-frame clones and lacks some. The sample holds 65,000 to 80,000 clones, around 90% seen once.

Sample: blood. This TCR came from a male donor with vitiligo. The rearrangement joins TRBV7-9 to TRBJ1-5, with 7 bases matching TRBD1. CDR3 nucleotide sequence: TGTGCCAGCAGCAGGGACAGTAGCAATCAGCCCCAGCATTTT. It is translated as CASSRDSSNQPQHF. The variable domain in full, completed from reference TRBV7-9 and TRBJ1-5, reads DTGVSQNPRHKITKRGQNVTFRCDPISEHNRLYWYRQTLGQGPEFLTYFQNEAQLEKSRLLSDRFSAERPKGSFSTLEIQRTEQGDSAMYLCASSRDSSNQPQHFGDGTRLSIL.